The clone carrying this T cell receptor (beta chain) was counted ten times or more. MiXCR, applied by TCRdb to the 5' RACE reads, yields one record per CDR3 protein. The data show 15,000 to 20,000 distinct CDR3 sequences, about 10% seen once. CDR3 length equals 15 residues. Trimming at V came to 6 bases and at J to 2 bases, leaving 4 bases not matched to a gene. The data are from a study of spatial heterogeneity in lung cancer. About the study: Among detected sequences, beta-chain ones consistently exceeded alpha-chain ones in number.

Described time point: blood at routine non-recurrence follow-up after resection. Sequencing covered unsorted whole RNA taken from tumor, nontumor lung or frozen PBMC. The chain is built from TRBV12-3 or TRBV12-4 and TRBJ2-3, with 11 positions matching TRBD2. This sequence was found in a male donor with early-stage non-small cell lung cancer. The sequenced sample was PBMCs, obtained at follow-up. The CDR3 protein is CASSQGLADTDTQYF. CDR3 sequence (DNA): TGTGCCAGCAGCCAGGGACTAGCGGACACAGATACGCAGTATTTT.